The T cell receptor beta chain described here comes from a study of T cells in narcolepsy. Study as a whole: Donors had narcolepsy type 1 or type 2, or were healthy controls. Study-wide results and caveats: Reportedly, autoreactive clonotypes were serially detected in patients' blood but not controls'. In some patient and control memory CD4+ samples, autoreactive clones were absent. Same-patient CSF and blood CD4+ T cell clonotypes included HCRT-specific and TRIB2-specific autoreactive ones.

Looked up from germline, CDR1 is SGHTA and CDR2 is FQGTGA. The CDR3 runs 15 residues. V dropped 1 base and J dropped 9 bases, with 16 bases sitting between them. Note on this clone: Antigen unknown.

Assay: immunoSEQ multiplex PCR; the TCRdb copy retains only in-frame clones and omits some. This table has 37,000 or so clones, around 82% appearing once. This TCR was sampled from a human donor with narcolepsy. The chain is built from TRBV7-3 and TRBJ2-1; D remains ambiguous. The sequenced sample was CD45RA- memory CD4+ T cells from PBMCs. The DNA for the CDR3 is TGTGCCAGCAGCTTAAGGCTGAATAGGGAAGCTGAGCAGTTCTTC. Protein sequence: CASSLRLNREAEQFF.